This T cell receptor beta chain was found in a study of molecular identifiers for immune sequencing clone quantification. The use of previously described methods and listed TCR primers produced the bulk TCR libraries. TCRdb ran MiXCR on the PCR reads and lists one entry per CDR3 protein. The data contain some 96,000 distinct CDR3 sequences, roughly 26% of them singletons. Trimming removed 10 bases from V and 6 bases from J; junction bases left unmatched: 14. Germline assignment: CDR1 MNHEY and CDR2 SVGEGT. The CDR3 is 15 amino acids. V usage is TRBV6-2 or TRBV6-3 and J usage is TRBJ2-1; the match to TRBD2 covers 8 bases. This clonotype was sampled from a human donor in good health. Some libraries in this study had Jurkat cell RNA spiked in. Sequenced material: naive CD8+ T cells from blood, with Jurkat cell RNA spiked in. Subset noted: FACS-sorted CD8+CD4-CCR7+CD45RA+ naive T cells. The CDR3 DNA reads TGTGCCACCGCCGAACCGGGACTAGTTTCCAATGAGCAGTTCTTC. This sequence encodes CATAEPGLVSNEQFF.